This T cell receptor (beta chain) stems from a study of early T cells in non-severe SARS-CoV-2 infection. Study information: Sequencing used unsorted whole-blood bulk RNA, so chains lack pairing.

Individual cDNA molecules received unique molecular identifiers. TCRdb re-derived calls from the 5' RACE reads in MiXCR, one entry per CDR3 protein. Among approximately 98,000 distinct CDR3 sequences listed, 9.5% to 13% were seen once. Notes on the study in general: Database matching using VDJdb favored anti-spike CD8 responses, with private and CD4 specificities left missing.

This clonotype was picked up a small number of times. The antigen remains unidentified. The source is an adult who was a healthcare worker with PCR-confirmed SARS-CoV-2 infection or an uninfected control (not recorded which). The sequenced material came from whole blood.

CDR3 sequence (DNA): TGCAGTGCTGGGTTACAACAGGGGGGACGTAATCAGCCCCAGCATTTT. This codes for CSAGLQQGGRNQPQHF. This chain connects TRBV20-1 to TRBJ1-5, with 8 nucleotides matching TRBD1. With 5 bases clipped from V and 4 bases from J, the junction kept 13 bases outside the gene matches. Germline V gene data show CDR1 as DFQATT and CDR2 as SNEGSKA (reference sequence). CDR3 length: 16 residues.